Following are 21 T cell receptor beta chains from one sample sequenced in a study of metastatic and nonmetastatic thyroid tumors. Nobody among the patients had been given any treatment before thyroid surgery. MiXCR was used by TCRdb to re-call the PCR reads. The sample lists around 17,000 clones; under 35% were seen once. Sequencing was performed on tumor tissue. These receptors were collected from a female donor with papillary thyroid cancer or a benign thyroid nodule (not recorded which). Some clones in this sample may be carry-over from other donors' samples.

This clone was found many times. The J gene is TRBJ1-3, the V gene TRBV12-3 or TRBV12-4; unclear D gene. V lost 5 bases, J lost 2 bases, and 10 bases lay in between. This CDR3 comprises 14 residues. The CDR3 DNA follows: TGTGCCAGCAGTAGACCCTCAGCTGGAAACACCATATATTTT. Translated, it gives CASSRPSAGNTIYF.

In its sample, this clone was seen a few times. This chain connects TRBV12-3 or TRBV12-4 to TRBJ2-3, with TRBD2 matching over 9 bases. V was pared by 2 bases and J by 8 bases, with 11 bases of the junction left unmatched. This CDR3 is 16 amino acids long. The CDR3 protein is CASSLSGRPNVGTQYF. The CDR3 nucleotides are TGTGCCAGCAGTTTAAGCGGGAGGCCCAATGTCGGTACGCAGTATTTT.

The genes are TRBV5-1 and TRBJ2-5; the D gene is possibly TRBD1 (6 bases). The germline CDR1 and CDR2 sequences are SGHRS and YFSETQ. With 5 bases removed from V and 8 bases from J, the gap between germline ends came to 28 bases. There are 17 residues in the CDR3. The CDR3: CASSQPQGGGNFVTQYF. CDR3 coding DNA: TGCGCCAGCAGTCAACCACAGGGTGGTGGGAACTTCGTAACCCAGTACTTC.

This clone was observed many times. J is TRBJ1-3 and V is TRBV11-1, with D maybe TRBD1 (6 bases). Germline lookup yields CDR1 SGHAT and CDR2 FQDESV (reference sequence). The V and J ends lost 5 bases and 0 bases respectively, with 14 bases between them. This CDR3 is 16 amino acids long. CDR3 coding DNA: TGTGCCAGCAGCCAGGGGCTGGCAACCTCTGGAAACACCATATATTTT. Encoded protein: CASSQGLATSGNTIYF.

This clone was seen many times. The genes are TRBV9 and TRBJ2-1; perhaps TRBD2 as D (7 bases). The CDR3 loop spans 14 amino acids. In germline, CDR1 is SGDLS, CDR2 YYNGEE. V dropped 0 bases and J dropped 8 bases, with 12 bases sitting between them. CDR3 DNA: TGTGCCAGCAGCGTAGTGGGGGGGCCCGATGAGCAGTTCTTC. It encodes CASSVVGGPDEQFF.

The CDR3 sequence: CASSLNKADYEQYF. The DNA of the CDR3 is TGTGCCAGCAGCTTAAATAAAGCGGACTACGAGCAGTACTTC. The chain carries TRBV7-2 and TRBJ2-7; tentatively, D is TRBD2 (5 bases). Trimming took off 2 bases at V and 3 bases at J, with 11 bases between the two ends. The CDR3 totals 14 residues. CDR1 is SGHTA and CDR2 is FQGNSA in the germline V gene.

This clone was seen many times. The V gene is TRBV6-1, the J gene TRBJ2-4; 8 bases fit TRBD1. CDR1 MNHNS and CDR2 SASEGT come from the germline V gene. The CDR3 contains 15 residues. Trimming removed 6 bases from V and 8 bases from J; junction bases left unmatched: 12. CDR3 region: CASSPRDRGTDIQYF. In DNA, the CDR3 is TGTGCCAGCAGCCCCCGAGACAGGGGAACGGACATTCAGTACTTC.

This CDR3 reads CASSISGTLSTDTQYF. The CDR3 DNA reads TGTGCCAGCAGCATCTCCGGGACTCTGAGCACAGATACGCAGTATTTT. The chain uses TRBV9 and TRBJ2-3, with a possible D match to TRBD2 (6 bases). In germline, CDR1 is SGDLS, CDR2 YYNGEE. V was trimmed by 4 bases and J by 0 bases, leaving 15 bases between them. The CDR3 is 16 residues long.

This clone was recorded at least ten times. The J gene is TRBJ2-1, the V gene TRBV5-8; D could derive from TRBD1 or TRBD2 (5 bases each). Germline loops: CDR1 SGHTS, CDR2 YDEGEE. The CDR3 has 13 amino acids. Trimming took 4 bases from V and 9 from J, leaving 14 bases between them. Here the CDR3 reads CASSLRGTAEQFF. CDR3 bases: TGTGCCAGCAGCCTGAGAGGGACGGCTGAGCAGTTCTTC.

There are a few counts of this clone. The junction departs from germline at one end; a sequencing error may be responsible. This chain uses TRBV6-1 with TRBJ1-2; D gene uncertain. This CDR3 has 12 amino acids. CDR1 and CDR2 from the germline V gene are MNHNS and SASEGT. The CDR3 is CTSTPLGDGYTF. For the CDR3, the DNA is TGTACCAGCACTCCCTTGGGCGATGGCTACACCTTC.

This clone was picked up a small number of times. The chain combines TRBV6-2 or TRBV6-3 with TRBJ2-3; D ambiguous. CDR3 size: 15 residues. The germline V gene has CDR1 MNHEY and CDR2 SVGEGT. The V and J ends lost 2 bases and 2 bases respectively, with 11 bases between them. This CDR3 reads CASSYGSHFTDTQYF. The DNA of the CDR3 is TGTGCCAGCAGTTACGGGTCCCACTTCACAGATACGCAGTATTTT.

This clone was counted at least ten times. V and J are TRBV5-1 and TRBJ2-7; 10 bases are a match to TRBD1. The V gene end was trimmed by 4 bases and the J gene end by 4 bases; junction bases not matched to a gene: 5. Germline CDR1 and CDR2: SGHRS and YFSETQ. The CDR3 has 14 residues. The DNA for the CDR3 is TGCGCCAGCAGCCGGGACAGGGGATCATACGAGCAGTACTTC. Amino acid sequence: CASSRDRGSYEQYF.

The sample holds many counts of this clone. This CDR3 is CSARQGAEPQHF. The CDR3 nucleotides read TGCAGTGCTAGACAGGGGGCGGAGCCCCAGCATTTT. The chain combines TRBV20-1 with TRBJ1-5, with 8 positions matching TRBD1. The ends lost 2 bases at V and 8 bases at J; junction bases unmatched: 2. Germline CDR1 reads DFQATT; CDR2 reads SNEGSKA (reference sequence). There are 12 residues in the CDR3.

V and J are TRBV15 and TRBJ2-3; D gene unclear. The CDR3 extends over 12 amino acids. Trimming left V 4 bases short and J 3 bases short, with 5 bases between. The germline V gene has CDR1 LNHNV and CDR2 YYDKDF (reference sequence). CDR3 sequence (DNA): TGTGCCACCAGCATAGAAACAGATACGCAGTATTTT. Protein product: CATSIETDTQYF.

This clone was counted at least ten times. The chain employs TRBV7-9 and TRBJ2-1, with unresolved D. Germline CDR1 is SEHNR and CDR2 is FQNEAQ (reference sequence). The CDR3 length is 12 residues. The V gene lost 4 bases and the J gene lost 4 bases, with 5 bases spanning the gap. CDR3: CASSWGYNEQFF. The CDR3 DNA reads TGTGCCAGCAGCTGGGGATACAATGAGCAGTTCTTC. Looking up the rest from reference TRBV7-9 and TRBJ2-1 gives the full variable domain: DTGVSQNPRHKITKRGQNVTFRCDPISEHNRLYWYRQTLGQGPEFLTYFQNEAQLEKSRLLSDRFSAERPKGSFSTLEIQRTEQGDSAMYLCASSWGYNEQFFGPGTRLTVL.

The chain employs TRBV20-1 and TRBJ2-1, with unresolved D. The CDR3 runs 11 residues. Trimming removed 1 base at V and 10 bases at J, with 8 bases between. Germline V lookup: CDR1 DFQATT, CDR2 SNEGSKA (reference sequence). The CDR3 region is CSARAGREQFF. CDR3 nucleotides: TGCAGTGCTAGAGCGGGTAGAGAGCAGTTCTTC.

This clone is termed large. The chain couples TRBV28 to TRBJ2-2; perhaps TRBD2 as D (6 bases). CDR1 and CDR2 from the germline V gene are MDHEN and SYDVKM. The CDR3 is made up of 13 amino acids. With 11 bases removed from V and 0 bases from J, the gap between germline ends came to 10 bases. The CDR3 DNA reads TGTGCCGGGGGGAGATCGAACACCGGGGAGCTGTTTTTT. Translated, it gives CAGGRSNTGELFF.

The gene calls are TRBV6-2 or TRBV6-3 and TRBJ1-1, with 8 bases matching TRBD1. This CDR3 contains 15 residues. V lost 5 bases to trimming and J lost 7 bases; unmatched junction nucleotides: 12. Per the germline V gene, CDR1 is MNHEY and CDR2 is SVGEGT. DNA of the CDR3: TGTGCCAGCAGTCCACCACAGGACAGGGAAATTGAAGCTTTCTTT. It yields the protein CASSPPQDREIEAFF.

By proportion, this clone is medium-sized (0.01 to 0.1%). One junction end does not reproduce the germline sequence, and a read error may be involved. The chain recombines TRBV3-1 with TRBJ1-4; TRBD1 matches 7 bases. The CDR3 length is 14 residues. Germline-derived CDR1 and CDR2 are LGHDT and YNNKEL (reference sequence). The CDR3 loop is CASSQGTGEAKLFF. As DNA, the CDR3 is TGTGCCAGCAGTCAAGGCACAGGGGAGGCAAAACTGTTTTTT.

This clone was found many times. The chain joins TRBV20-1 to TRBJ1-1; D remains ambiguous. There are 17 residues in the CDR3. Per germline, CDR1 DFQATT and CDR2 SNEGSKA (reference sequence). V was shortened by 0 bases and J by 3 bases, with 20 bases between the two germline ends. The CDR3 nucleotides read TGCAGTGCTAGAGATATGGGGTACGGGGTTCAGGACACTGAAGCTTTCTTT. Amino acid sequence: CSARDMGYGVQDTEAFF.

The rearrangement uses TRBV20-1 and TRBJ2-7, with unresolved D. Germline-derived CDR1 and CDR2 are DFQATT and SNEGSKA (reference sequence). This CDR3 is 12 amino acids long. With 5 bases removed from V and 1 base from J, the gap between germline ends came to 9 bases. The CDR3 DNA sequence: TGCAGTGCTTTTTTATCGTCCTACGAGCAGTACTTC. Amino acid sequence: CSAFLSSYEQYF.